This T cell receptor (beta chain) was observed in a study of cytomegalovirus exposure and HLA in healthy donors. Study-wide points: Clonal expansion was found to be greater in HLA-associated TCR beta chains than in equally common others in a later analysis.

V gave up 0 bases and J gave up 5 bases, with 17 bases separating them. CDR3 length: 16 amino acids. Germline V gene data show CDR1 as SGHRS and CDR2 as YFSETQ. This PCR relied on a set of 60 Vbeta primers and 13 Jbeta primers. Method: immunoSEQ multiplex PCR; TCRdb's copy keeps in-frame clones and lacks some. The sample yields 150,000 to 200,000 clones, 70% to 85% seen once. For this clone: The target antigen is unknown.

This clonotype was obtained from a woman in her 30s in good health and CMV-seropositive. The material sequenced was PBMCs. This sequence joins TRBV5-1 and TRBJ2-5; D is undetermined. The CDR3 sequence: CASSLEGYEDGETQYF. CDR3 DNA sequence: TGCGCCAGCAGCTTGGAAGGTTATGAGGATGGGGAGACCCAGTACTTC. The whole variable domain, remainder taken from reference TRBV5-1 and TRBJ2-5, is KAGVTQTPRYLIKTRGQQVTLSCSPISGHRSVSWYQQTPGQGLQFLFEYFSETQRNKGNFPGRFSGRQFSNSRSEMNVSTLELGDSALYLCASSLEGYEDGETQYFGPGTRLLVL.